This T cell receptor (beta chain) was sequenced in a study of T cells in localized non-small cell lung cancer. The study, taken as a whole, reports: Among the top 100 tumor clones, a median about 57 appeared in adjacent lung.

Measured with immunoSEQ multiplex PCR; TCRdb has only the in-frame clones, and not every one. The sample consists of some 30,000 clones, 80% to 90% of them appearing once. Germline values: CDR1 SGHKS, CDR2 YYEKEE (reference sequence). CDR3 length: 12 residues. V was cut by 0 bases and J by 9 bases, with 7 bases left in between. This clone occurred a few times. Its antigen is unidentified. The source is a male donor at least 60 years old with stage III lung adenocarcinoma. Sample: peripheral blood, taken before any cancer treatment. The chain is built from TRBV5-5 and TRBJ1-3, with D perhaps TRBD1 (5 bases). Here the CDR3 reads CASSLVGTTIYF. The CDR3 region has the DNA TGTGCCAGCAGCTTGGTAGGGACCACCATATATTTT.